Below, 17 T cell receptor beta chains from the same sample are listed, as sequenced in a study of T cells after yellow fever vaccination. From the 5' RACE reads, TCRdb called clonotypes with MiXCR, one entry per CDR3 protein. The sample lists hundreds of thousands of distinct CDR3 sequences, roughly 12% seen once, with roughly an eighth in the top ten. The specimen comprised PBMCs, sampled on the day of the yellow fever booster vaccination. The receptors originated from a man aged 25-45 years who received the YFV17D yellow fever vaccine.

This clonotype turned up a few times. CDR3: CASSTLPDAYEQYF. The CDR3 coding sequence is TGTGCCAGCAGCACCCTTCCTGACGCCTACGAGCAGTACTTC. This chain joins TRBV7-6 and TRBJ2-7; D uncertain. The length of the CDR3 is 14 residues. Germline-derived CDR1 and CDR2 are SGHVS and FNYEAQ. V lost 5 bases and J 2 bases, leaving 13 bases between the germline ends.

The chain links TRBV4-3 to TRBJ2-1; perhaps TRBD1 as D (5 bases). This CDR3 is built from 17 residues. V lost 0 bases and J 9 bases, leaving 21 bases between the germline ends. CDR1 LGHNA and CDR2 YSLEER come from the germline V gene. The CDR3 sequence: CASSQDPLGASGVEQFF. For the CDR3, the DNA is TGCGCCAGCAGCCAAGACCCCCTTGGGGCTTCGGGCGTTGAGCAGTTCTTC.

The rearrangement uses TRBV5-1 and TRBJ2-5; no clear D. V gave up 4 bases and J gave up 5 bases, with 12 bases separating them. Germline values: CDR1 SGHRS, CDR2 YFSETQ. The CDR3 is made up of 13 amino acids. This chain's CDR3 is CASSKTGRETQYF. The CDR3, as DNA: TGCGCCAGCAGCAAGACTGGGCGTGAGACCCAGTACTTC.

The chain recombines TRBV20-1 with TRBJ2-7, with 8 bases fitting TRBD2. V shed 3 bases, J shed 0 bases, and the junction held 4 bases outside the gene matches. The germline V gene encodes CDR1 DFQATT and CDR2 SNEGSKA (reference sequence). There are 14 residues in the CDR3. The chain's CDR3 is CSASRLAGSYEQYF. As DNA, the CDR3 is TGCAGTGCTAGTCGGCTAGCGGGCTCCTACGAGCAGTACTTC.

The J gene is TRBJ2-1, the V gene TRBV3-1; D is possibly TRBD2 (5 bases). Germline CDR1 LGHDT, CDR2 YNNKEL (reference sequence). The CDR3 has 18 amino acids. The CDR3 reads CTCSPPQASSHPDYEQFF. The CDR3 DNA is TGTACCTGCAGTCCTCCTCAGGCTAGTTCGCACCCGGACTATGAGCAGTTCTTC.

CDR3 sequence (DNA): TGTGCCAGCAGCTTGGGGGCTGGGACGGATGGCTACACCTTC. Residues: CASSLGAGTDGYTF. The rearrangement links TRBV5-6 to TRBJ1-2, with a weak D call TRBD1 (5 bases). The V end lost 0 bases, the J end lost 6 bases, and 12 bases lay between the germline ends. This CDR3 is built from 14 residues. In germline, CDR1 is SGHDT, CDR2 YYEEEE.

This clonotype was found many times. The J gene is TRBJ1-1, the V gene TRBV12-3 or TRBV12-4, with D possibly being TRBD1 (6 bases). Trimming shortened V by 1 base and J by 1 base, and 13 bases separated the two germline ends. The CDR3 is 16 amino acids. DNA of the CDR3: TGTGCCAGCAGTTTAGATCTGGGACACCAGAACACTGAAGCTTTCTTT. It specifies CASSLDLGHQNTEAFF.

At least ten counts were recorded for this clonotype. The V call is TRBV5-1, the J call TRBJ2-3; D may be TRBD1 or TRBD2 (5 bases each). This CDR3 has 14 residues. The germline V gene encodes CDR1 SGHRS and CDR2 YFSETQ. V dropped 6 bases and J dropped 2 bases, with 13 bases sitting between them. CDR3 coding DNA: TGCGCCAGCACTCTGGGGACGCCCACAGATACGCAGTATTTT. Protein sequence: CASTLGTPTDTQYF.

This clonotype was observed a handful of times. V is TRBV5-1 and J is TRBJ2-6; D perhaps matches TRBD1 (5 bases). V was cut by 4 bases and J by 4 bases, with 15 bases left in between. The CDR3 spans 16 residues. CDR1 and CDR2 from the germline V gene are SGHRS and YFSETQ. Here the CDR3 reads CASSTASGRGANVLTF. CDR3 DNA: TGCGCCAGCAGCACCGCTTCAGGGCGCGGGGCCAACGTCCTGACTTTC.

This clonotype has just a few counts. This chain joins TRBV18 and TRBJ2-3; D is undetermined. Germline CDR1 is KGHSH and CDR2 is LQKENI. There are 16 residues in the CDR3. V lost 3 bases to trimming and J lost 2 bases, with 15 bases between them. The CDR3 DNA sequence: TGTGCCAGCTCACCGGTGAGAGAGAGGATCACAGATACGCAGTATTTT. It is translated as CASSPVRERITDTQYF. Together with reference TRBV18 and TRBJ2-3, the CDR3 gives the full variable domain: NAGVMQNPRHLVRRRGQEARLRCSPMKGHSHVYWYRQLPEEGLKFMVYLQKENIIDESGMPKERFSAEFPKEGPSILRIQQVVRGDSAAYFCASSPVRERITDTQYFGPGTRLTVL.

V is TRBV5-1 and J is TRBJ2-1; TRBD1 aligns across 7 bases. This CDR3 has 15 residues. Germline lookup yields CDR1 SGHRS and CDR2 YFSETQ. The J segment lost 7 bases and the V segment lost 3 bases, leaving 10 bases of the junction unmatched. The CDR3 region is CASSSKAGTVNEQFF. As DNA, the CDR3 is TGCGCCAGCAGCTCGAAGGCCGGGACAGTTAATGAGCAGTTCTTC.

This clonotype was detected a few times. This sequence joins TRBV3-1 and TRBJ1-2; D is undetermined. V lost 0 bases to trimming and J lost 4 bases, with 9 bases between them. The CDR3 spans 14 residues. Germline V CDR1 and CDR2: LGHDT, YNNKEL (reference sequence). This CDR3 is CASSQEVSTYGYTF. DNA for the CDR3: TGTGCCAGCAGCCAAGAGGTCTCGACCTATGGCTACACCTTC.

This clonotype was recorded a few times. J is TRBJ2-7 and V is TRBV15, with D perhaps assigned TRBD1 or TRBD2 (6 bases each). In germline, CDR1 is LNHNV, CDR2 YYDKDF (reference sequence). V was trimmed by 3 bases and J by 3 bases, leaving 12 bases between them. CDR3 length equals 14 residues. The CDR3 nucleotides are TGTGCCACCAGCAGCCGGGGGCCGAGCTACGAGCAGTACTTC. Its translation is CATSSRGPSYEQYF. Based on the CDR3 plus reference TRBV15 and TRBJ2-7, the full variable domain is DAMVIQNPRYQVTQFGKPVTLSCSQTLNHNVMYWYQQKSSQAPKLLFHYYDKDFNNEADTPDNFQSRRPNTSFCFLDIRSPGLGDTAMYLCATSSRGPSYEQYFGPGTRLTVT.

This clonotype was found a few times. The chain links TRBV20-1 to TRBJ2-5; D remains ambiguous. CDR3 length: 11 residues. CDR1 and CDR2 (germline): DFQATT, SNEGSKA (reference sequence). V shed 0 bases and J shed 9 bases, with 8 bases lying between them. The CDR3 DNA sequence: TGCAGTGCTAGAGACCAGGTAGCCCAGTACTTC. Translation: CSARDQVAQYF.

This clonotype has just a few counts. The CDR3 here is CASSSHSGSGANVLTF. Written as DNA, the CDR3 is TGTGCCAGCAGTTCCCACAGCGGCTCTGGGGCCAACGTCCTGACTTTC. V gene TRBV6-2 or TRBV6-3 combines with J gene TRBJ2-6; maybe TRBD2 (5 bases). Trimming stripped 4 bases from V and 0 bases from J, with 10 bases between. This CDR3 comprises 16 residues. Germline-derived CDR1 and CDR2 are MNHEY and SVGEGT.

The rearrangement joins TRBV28 to TRBJ1-4, with TRBD1 matching over 10 bases. This CDR3 comprises 15 residues. Germline CDR1 reads MDHEN; CDR2 reads SYDVKM. V was clipped by 3 bases and J by 6 bases; unmatched bases: 4. The CDR3 protein is CASSFETGGDEKLFF. As DNA, the CDR3 is TGTGCCAGCAGTTTTGAGACAGGGGGCGATGAAAAACTGTTTTTT.

This chain uses TRBV4-1 with TRBJ2-1; TRBD1 aligns across 7 bases. Germline values: CDR1 MGHRA, CDR2 YSYEKL. The J segment lost 9 bases and the V segment lost 2 bases, leaving 7 bases of the junction unmatched. The length of the CDR3 is 14 residues. The CDR3 loop is CASSQQTGAIEQFF. Written as DNA, the CDR3 is TGCGCCAGCAGCCAACAAACAGGGGCCATTGAGCAGTTCTTC.